This TCR beta chain was recovered during a study of CD8 T cells in ankylosing spondylitis. Study-wide points: Characteristic, it appeared, of ankylosing spondylitis blood was a TCR beta motif of 7 or 8 highly homologous variants. The authors reported significant enrichment of disease-linked clones in matched ankylosing spondylitis synovial fluid. Previous work reported some of these motif variants in the synovial fluid and blood of reactive arthritis.

One entry per CDR3 protein, called by TCRdb with MiXCR from the 5' RACE reads. Of hundreds of thousands of distinct CDR3 sequences listed, about 26% were seen once; the top ten hold about 6.2%. This CDR3 is 13 amino acids long. V lost 2 bases, J lost 0 bases, and 4 bases lay in between. Germline V gene lookup returns CDR1 MNHEY and CDR2 SMNVEV (reference sequence). This clonotype was seen many times. The antigen is not known. The clonotype was recovered from a male donor with ankylosing spondylitis or in good health (not recorded which). The chain carries TRBV27 and TRBJ1-1; D not resolved. Material for sequencing was blood, either unsorted or a sorted T cell fraction (not recorded which). The DNA for the CDR3 is TGTGCCAGCAGTTTAGTGCTGAACACTGAAGCTTTCTTT. Protein product: CASSLVLNTEAFF.